One sample yielded the 27 T cell receptor beta chains listed below, sequenced in a study of CD8+ T cells in alopecia areata. TCR sequencing used cDNA made by reverse transcription of extracted RNA. Measured with immunoSEQ multiplex PCR; TCRdb has only the in-frame clones, and not every one. The sample yields around 190,000 clones, roughly three fifths seen once. The treatment here: oral pan-JAK inhibitor, 5-10 mg twice daily. Source: CD4+ T cells sorted from blood, taken at week 4, from a patient treated with tofacitinib. All receptors come from a human donor with alopecia areata.

The chain combines TRBV29-1 with TRBJ1-2; D ambiguous. Germline V gene sequence: CDR1 SQVTM, CDR2 ANQGSEA. There are 11 residues in the CDR3. Trimming took off 3 bases at V and 5 bases at J, with 7 bases between the two ends. The CDR3 bases are TGCAGCGTTGAGTTTGGGTATGGCTACACCTTC. This gives the protein CSVEFGYGYTF.

The genes are TRBV9 and TRBJ2-5, with a weak D call TRBD1 (5 bases). The CDR3 totals 13 residues. The V end lost 2 bases, the J end lost 5 bases, and 10 bases lay between the germline ends. Germline V gene data show CDR1 as SGDLS and CDR2 as YYNGEE. The CDR3 here is CASSVAGLETQYF. The DNA of the CDR3 is TGTGCCAGCAGCGTGGCAGGGCTGGAGACCCAGTACTTC. Drawing the rest from reference TRBV9 and TRBJ2-5, the complete variable domain is DSGVTQTPKHLITATGQRVTLRCSPRSGDLSVYWYQQSLDQGLQFLIQYYNGEERAKGNILERFSAQQFPDLHSELNLSSLELGDSALYFCASSVAGLETQYFGPGTRLLVL.

The CDR3 sequence is CASSPREVALSYEQYF. CDR3 in DNA: TGTGCCAGCAGTCCCCGAGAGGTAGCGTTATCCTACGAGCAGTACTTC. V is TRBV28 and J is TRBJ2-7; tentatively, D is TRBD2 (5 bases). The CDR3 totals 16 residues. Germline-derived CDR1 and CDR2 are MDHEN and SYDVKM. Deletions cut 5 bases from V and 1 base from J, with 18 bases between. Variable domain in full (rest from reference TRBV28 and TRBJ2-7): DVKVTQSSRYLVKRTGEKVFLECVQDMDHENMFWYRQDPGLGLRLIYFSYDVKMKEKGDIPEGYSVSREKKERFSLILESASTNQTSMYLCASSPREVALSYEQYFGPGTRLTVT.

The chain is built from TRBV6-5 and TRBJ2-1; possibly TRBD1 for D (6 bases). CDR3 length: 15 amino acids. The germline V gene has CDR1 MNHEY and CDR2 SVGAGI. V gave up 7 bases and J gave up 4 bases, with 17 bases separating them. CDR3 sequence: CASTRGLPLYNEQFF. As DNA, the CDR3 is TGTGCCAGCACCAGGGGTCTCCCCCTGTACAATGAGCAGTTCTTC.

V usage is TRBV9 and J usage is TRBJ2-1; 11 bases align to TRBD2. Germline CDR1 SGDLS, CDR2 YYNGEE. V shed 0 bases and J 3 bases; nucleotides not matched to a gene: 2. This CDR3 is built from 16 residues. The DNA of the CDR3 is TGTGCCAGCAGCGTAGTAGGGACTAGCGGCTACAATGAGCAGTTCTTC. Protein product: CASSVVGTSGYNEQFF.

The CDR3 DNA follows: TGCAGCGTTCTAGCAGACAGGCTGAACATTCAGTACTTC. It specifies CSVLADRLNIQYF. V usage is TRBV29-1 and J usage is TRBJ2-4, with a possible D match to TRBD1 (6 bases). CDR3 length: 13 residues. CDR1 and CDR2 (germline): SQVTM, ANQGSEA. V dropped 5 bases and J dropped 7 bases, with 15 bases sitting between them.

V gene TRBV2 combines with J gene TRBJ2-7; 9 bases are a match to TRBD2. The germline V gene has CDR1 SNHLY and CDR2 FYNNEI. V dropped 4 bases and J dropped 0; count of bases not matched to a gene: 10. CDR3 length equals 17 residues. The CDR3 DNA follows: TGTGCCAGCAGTGCCCTTACCTTTAGCGGGGGCTCCTACGAGCAGTACTTC. It encodes CASSALTFSGGSYEQYF.

This clone has only a few counts. This CDR3 is also generated by other DNA sequences in the sample. The gene calls are TRBV30 and TRBJ1-5, with TRBD1 identical over 10 bases. Germline values: CDR1 GTSNPN, CDR2 SVGIG (reference sequence). With V trimmed by 1 base and J by 4 bases, 1 base remained unmatched. The CDR3 runs to 14 residues. The CDR3 is CAWSADRGNQPQHF. DNA of the CDR3: TGTGCCTGGAGTGCGGACAGGGGGAATCAGCCCCAGCATTTT.

This clone appeared a few times. The chain carries TRBV9 and TRBJ1-5; D is unclear. V was shortened by 0 bases and J by 4 bases, with 5 bases between the two germline ends. CDR1 is SGDLS and CDR2 is YYNGEE in the germline V gene. The CDR3 sequence is 13 residues long. This chain's CDR3 is CASSVGQNQPQHF. The CDR3 region has the DNA TGTGCCAGCAGCGTAGGCCAGAATCAGCCCCAGCATTTT.

This chain uses TRBV5-4 with TRBJ2-5; D uncertain. Trimming took off 1 base at V and 5 bases at J, with 12 bases between the two ends. Germline V gives CDR1 SGHNT, CDR2 YYREEE (reference sequence). The CDR3 covers 14 residues. The CDR3 is CASSLSTSEETQYF. DNA of the CDR3: TGTGCCAGCAGCTTGTCCACTTCGGAGGAGACCCAGTACTTC.

The gene calls are TRBV7-9 and TRBJ2-7; TRBD1 aligns across 10 bases. The CDR3 is made up of 14 amino acids. The junction had 10 bases not matched to a gene; V was cut back by 8 bases and J by 6 bases. Germline V CDR1 and CDR2: SEHNR, FQNEAQ (reference sequence). CDR3 amino acids: CASRRSGQGSEQYF. The CDR3 DNA reads as TGTGCCAGCCGACGGTCGGGACAGGGGAGCGAGCAGTACTTC.

V usage is TRBV7-8 and J usage is TRBJ1-4; weak D call: TRBD1 (6 bases). The CDR3 runs 15 residues. CDR1 SGHVS and CDR2 FQNEAQ come from the germline V gene. Deletions cut 5 bases from V and 2 bases from J, with 12 bases between. CDR3 coding DNA: TGTGCCAGCAGCATCACAGGGAGTACTAATGAAAAACTGTTTTTT. It encodes CASSITGSTNEKLFF.

The chain carries TRBV5-1 and TRBJ2-3; D remains unclear. V lost 4 bases and J 6 bases, leaving 9 bases between the germline ends. The CDR3 spans 12 residues. In germline, CDR1 is SGHRS, CDR2 YFSETQ. The CDR3 region has the DNA TGCGCCAGCAGCCAACCGATGGATACGCAGTATTTT. Translated: CASSQPMDTQYF.

The rearrangement joins TRBV15 to TRBJ2-5; D possibly corresponds to TRBD1 (6 bases). Germline V gene lookup returns CDR1 LNHNV and CDR2 YYDKDF (reference sequence). V was pared by 2 bases and J by 3 bases, with 13 bases between. The CDR3 length is 15 residues. CDR3 protein: CATSRWTEVEETQYF. The CDR3 nucleotides read TGTGCCACCAGCAGATGGACAGAAGTCGAAGAGACCCAGTACTTC.

The rearrangement joins TRBV7-3 to TRBJ1-1, with D perhaps TRBD1 (6 bases). Between the trimmed V and J ends, which lost 5 bases and 2 bases, there was a span of 12 bases. The CDR3 has 14 amino acids. Germline lookup yields CDR1 SGHTA and CDR2 FQGTGA. CDR3 region: CASSPRGTNTEAFF. CDR3 sequence (DNA): TGTGCCAGCAGCCCCCGTGGGACAAACACTGAAGCTTTCTTT.

This chain connects TRBV29-1 to TRBJ2-2, with 7 bases lining up with TRBD1. The CDR3 contains 15 residues. After removal of 6 bases from V and 0 bases from J, the junction contained 7 bases not matched to a gene. In germline, CDR1 is SQVTM, CDR2 ANQGSEA. The CDR3 here is CSVIDRVANTGELFF. In DNA, the CDR3 is TGCAGCGTAATCGACAGGGTAGCGAACACCGGGGAGCTGTTTTTT.

The rearrangement joins TRBV9 to TRBJ2-2; a possible D gene is TRBD2 (5 bases). Germline lookup yields CDR1 SGDLS and CDR2 YYNGEE. This CDR3 comprises 14 residues. V was shortened by 1 base and J by 2 bases, with 6 bases between the two germline ends. Written as DNA, the CDR3 is TGTGCCAGCAGCGTAACGGGAAACACCGGGGAGCTGTTTTTT. This encodes CASSVTGNTGELFF.

Concerning this clone itself: The identical CDR3 is also encoded by other nucleotide sequences in the sample. The genes are TRBV7-2 and TRBJ1-2; D might be TRBD1 (6 bases). The ends were cut back, 3 bases at V and 8 bases at J, with 7 bases in the middle. The germline V gene has CDR1 SGHTA and CDR2 FQGNSA. CDR3 size: 11 residues. The CDR3 spells CASSLGGGYTF. The CDR3 DNA reads TGTGCCAGCAGCTTGGGGGGCGGCTACACCTTC.

This clone was counted a few times. The chain couples TRBV4-2 to TRBJ1-1; D not certain. V was shortened by 2 bases and J by 4 bases, with 20 bases between the two germline ends. Germline V gene lookup returns CDR1 LGHNA and CDR2 YNFKEQ. This CDR3 contains 17 residues. The CDR3 protein is CASSQKEAPPRVTEAFF. The CDR3 bases are TGTGCCAGCAGCCAAAAGGAAGCCCCCCCAAGGGTCACTGAAGCTTTCTTT.

The CDR3 nucleotides read TGTGCCAGCACCTCAGGGGGCACAGATACGCAGTATTTT. Protein sequence: CASTSGGTDTQYF. The genes are TRBV6-5 and TRBJ2-3; perhaps TRBD1 as D (6 bases). In germline, CDR1 is MNHEY, CDR2 SVGAGI. The CDR3 is 13 residues long. Trimming pared 7 bases from V and 1 base from J, leaving 9 bases between.

The chain is built from TRBV19 and TRBJ2-5; D ambiguous. Germline CDR1 reads LNHDA; CDR2 reads SQIVND (reference sequence). V was cut by 2 bases and J by 10 bases, with 29 bases left in between. The CDR3 sequence is 18 residues long. The CDR3 coding sequence is TGTGCCAGTAGTATAAGTTCCGTAAGAGACCCCCCCTTTGGTGACCAGTACTTC. Its protein is CASSISSVRDPPFGDQYF.

The chain is built from TRBV10-3 and TRBJ2-3; 9 positions agree with TRBD2. Germline V gene lookup returns CDR1 ENHRY and CDR2 SYGVKD. V shed 4 bases, J shed 4 bases, and the junction held 6 bases outside the gene matches. This CDR3 has 15 residues. The CDR3 is CAISVGGRGADTQYF. Written as DNA, the CDR3 is TGTGCCATCAGTGTGGGCGGGAGGGGGGCAGATACGCAGTATTTT.

The chain employs TRBV29-1 and TRBJ2-3; D is unresolved. Trimming took off 7 bases at V and 0 bases at J, with 5 bases between the two ends. Looked up from germline, CDR1 is SQVTM and CDR2 is ANQGSEA. This CDR3 spans 11 amino acids. The CDR3 protein is CSGASTDTQYF. The CDR3 bases are TGCAGCGGCGCTAGCACAGATACGCAGTATTTT.

The J gene is TRBJ2-1, the V gene TRBV7-9, with D unclear. This CDR3 is built from 11 residues. Germline CDR1 SEHNR, CDR2 FQNEAQ (reference sequence). Trimming removed 3 bases from V and 8 bases from J, with 5 bases in between. The CDR3 region is CASSFIDEQFF. The CDR3 region has the DNA TGTGCCAGCAGCTTCATCGATGAGCAGTTCTTC.

The chain recombines TRBV30 with TRBJ2-7, with 9 bases aligning to TRBD1. The CDR3 totals 14 residues. Germline CDR1 and CDR2: GTSNPN and SVGIG (reference sequence). V trimming: 2 bases; J trimming: 5 bases; junction bases outside the gene matches: 7. The CDR3 loop is CAWSLRDRANEQYF. The CDR3 coding sequence is TGTGCCTGGAGTTTAAGGGACAGGGCGAACGAGCAGTACTTC.

This chain links TRBV30 with TRBJ1-5; D unresolved. Between the trimmed V and J ends, which lost 3 bases and 4 bases, there was a span of 13 bases. The germline CDR1 and CDR2 sequences are GTSNPN and SVGIG (reference sequence). This CDR3 is 14 amino acids long. The CDR3 is CAWSALTMNQPQHF. CDR3 DNA: TGTGCCTGGAGCGCCCTAACAATGAATCAGCCCCAGCATTTT.

The rearrangement links TRBV27 to TRBJ2-5, with D possibly matching TRBD2 (5 bases). Germline assignment: CDR1 MNHEY and CDR2 SMNVEV (reference sequence). The CDR3 runs to 13 residues. V shed 6 bases and J shed 4 bases, with 12 bases lying between them. CDR3 amino acids: CASSRREGETQYF. The DNA of the CDR3 is TGTGCCAGCAGCCGCCGGGAAGGAGAGACCCAGTACTTC.